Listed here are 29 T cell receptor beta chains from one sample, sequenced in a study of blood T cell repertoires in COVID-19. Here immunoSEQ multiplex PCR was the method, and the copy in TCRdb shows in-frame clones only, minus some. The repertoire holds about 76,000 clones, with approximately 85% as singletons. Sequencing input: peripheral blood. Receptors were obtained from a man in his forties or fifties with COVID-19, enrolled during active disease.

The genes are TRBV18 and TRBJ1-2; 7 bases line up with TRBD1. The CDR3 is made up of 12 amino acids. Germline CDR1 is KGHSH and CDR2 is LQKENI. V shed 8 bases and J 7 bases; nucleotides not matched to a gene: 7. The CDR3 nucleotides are TGTGCCAGCGCCGACAGGGAGAGTGGCTACACCTTC. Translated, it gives CASADRESGYTF.

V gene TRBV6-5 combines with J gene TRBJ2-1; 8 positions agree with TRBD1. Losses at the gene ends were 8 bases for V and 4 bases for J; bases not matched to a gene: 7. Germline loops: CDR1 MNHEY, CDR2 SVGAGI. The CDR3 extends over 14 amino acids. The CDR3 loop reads CASCRGQAYNEQFF. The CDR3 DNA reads TGTGCCAGCTGTCGGGGACAGGCGTACAATGAGCAGTTCTTC.

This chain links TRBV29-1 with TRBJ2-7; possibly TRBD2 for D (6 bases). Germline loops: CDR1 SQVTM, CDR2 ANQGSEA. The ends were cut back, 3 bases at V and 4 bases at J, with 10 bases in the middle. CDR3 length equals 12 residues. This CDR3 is CSVETSGYEQYF. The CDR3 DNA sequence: TGCAGCGTTGAGACAAGCGGGTACGAGCAGTACTTC.

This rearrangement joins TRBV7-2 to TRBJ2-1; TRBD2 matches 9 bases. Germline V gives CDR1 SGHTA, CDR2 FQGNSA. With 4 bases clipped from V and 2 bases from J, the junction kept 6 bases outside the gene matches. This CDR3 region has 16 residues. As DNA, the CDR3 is TGTGCCAGCAGCTCCTCTAGCGGGAACGCCTACAATGAGCAGTTCTTC. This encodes CASSSSSGNAYNEQFF.

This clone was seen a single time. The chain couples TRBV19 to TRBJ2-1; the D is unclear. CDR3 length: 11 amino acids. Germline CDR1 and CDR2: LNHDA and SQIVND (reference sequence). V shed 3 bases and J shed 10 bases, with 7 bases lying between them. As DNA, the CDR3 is TGTGCCAGTAGTATCCGCGGCGAGCAGTTCTTC. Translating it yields CASSIRGEQFF.

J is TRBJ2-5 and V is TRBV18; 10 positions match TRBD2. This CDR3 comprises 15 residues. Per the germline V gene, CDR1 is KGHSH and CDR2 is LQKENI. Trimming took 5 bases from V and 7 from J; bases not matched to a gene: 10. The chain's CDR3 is CASSEGLAEGRTQYF. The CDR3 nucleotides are TGTGCCAGCTCAGAAGGACTAGCGGAGGGGAGGACCCAGTACTTC. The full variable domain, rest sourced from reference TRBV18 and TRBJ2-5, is NAGVMQNPRHLVRRRGQEARLRCSPMKGHSHVYWYRQLPEEGLKFMVYLQKENIIDESGMPKERFSAEFPKEGPSILRIQQVVRGDSAAYFCASSEGLAEGRTQYFGPGTRLLVL.

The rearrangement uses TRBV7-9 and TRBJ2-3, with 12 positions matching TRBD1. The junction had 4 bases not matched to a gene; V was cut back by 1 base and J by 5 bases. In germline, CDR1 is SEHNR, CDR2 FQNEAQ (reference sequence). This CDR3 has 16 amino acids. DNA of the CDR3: TGTGCCAGCAGCTTAGGGGACAGGGGGCTTAGAGATACGCAGTATTTT. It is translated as CASSLGDRGLRDTQYF.

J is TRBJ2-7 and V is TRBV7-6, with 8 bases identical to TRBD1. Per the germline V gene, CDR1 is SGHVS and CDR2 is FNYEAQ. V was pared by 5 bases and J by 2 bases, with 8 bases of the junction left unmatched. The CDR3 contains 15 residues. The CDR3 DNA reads TGTGCCAGCAGCCAAGGACAGGGTAGGACCTACGAGCAGTACTTC. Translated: CASSQGQGRTYEQYF. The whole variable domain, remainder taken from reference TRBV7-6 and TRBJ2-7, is GAGVSQSPRYKVTKRGQDVALRCDPISGHVSLYWYRQALGQGPEFLTYFNYEAQQDKSGLPNDRFSAERPEGSISTLTIQRTEQRDSAMYRCASSQGQGRTYEQYFGPGTRLTVT.

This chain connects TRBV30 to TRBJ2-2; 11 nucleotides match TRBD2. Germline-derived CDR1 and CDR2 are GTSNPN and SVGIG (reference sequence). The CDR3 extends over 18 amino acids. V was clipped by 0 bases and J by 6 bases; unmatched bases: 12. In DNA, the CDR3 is TGTGCCTGGAGTGTATTTGGGCTTACTAGCGGGAGTTCCGGGGAGCTGTTTTTT. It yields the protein CAWSVFGLTSGSSGELFF.

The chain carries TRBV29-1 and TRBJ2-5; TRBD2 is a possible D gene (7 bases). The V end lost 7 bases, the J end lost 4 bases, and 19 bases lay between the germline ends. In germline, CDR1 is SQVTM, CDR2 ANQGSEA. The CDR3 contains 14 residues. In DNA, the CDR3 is TGCAGCGCCGCAGGAGGGGGGGCGGGAGAGACCCAGTACTTC. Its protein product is CSAAGGGAGETQYF.

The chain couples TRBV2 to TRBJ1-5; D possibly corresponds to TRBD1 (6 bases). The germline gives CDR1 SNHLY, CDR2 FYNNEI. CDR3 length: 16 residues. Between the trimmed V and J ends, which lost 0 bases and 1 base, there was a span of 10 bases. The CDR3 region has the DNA TGTGCCAGCAGTGAAGCGGGGGGGGGCAGCAATCAGCCCCAGCATTTT. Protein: CASSEAGGGSNQPQHF.

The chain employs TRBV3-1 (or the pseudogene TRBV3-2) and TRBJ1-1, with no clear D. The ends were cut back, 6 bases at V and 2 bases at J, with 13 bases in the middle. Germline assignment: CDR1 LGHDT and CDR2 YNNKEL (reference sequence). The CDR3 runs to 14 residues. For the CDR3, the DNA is TGTGCCAGCAGGGGCGACAAGATAAACACTGAAGCTTTCTTT. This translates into CASRGDKINTEAFF.

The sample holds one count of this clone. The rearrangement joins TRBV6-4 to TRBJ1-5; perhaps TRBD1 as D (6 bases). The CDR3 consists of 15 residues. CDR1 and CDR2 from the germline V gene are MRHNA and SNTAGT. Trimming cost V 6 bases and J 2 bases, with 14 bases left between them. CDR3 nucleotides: TGTGCCAGCAGCCTTGATTGGGGGCGCAATCAGCCCCAGCATTTT. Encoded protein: CASSLDWGRNQPQHF.

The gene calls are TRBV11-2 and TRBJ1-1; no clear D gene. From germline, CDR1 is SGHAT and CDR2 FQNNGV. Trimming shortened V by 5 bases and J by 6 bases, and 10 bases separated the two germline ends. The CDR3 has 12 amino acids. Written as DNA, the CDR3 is TGTGCCAGCAGCATCAGAGCGGCTGAAGCTTTCTTT. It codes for CASSIRAAEAFF.

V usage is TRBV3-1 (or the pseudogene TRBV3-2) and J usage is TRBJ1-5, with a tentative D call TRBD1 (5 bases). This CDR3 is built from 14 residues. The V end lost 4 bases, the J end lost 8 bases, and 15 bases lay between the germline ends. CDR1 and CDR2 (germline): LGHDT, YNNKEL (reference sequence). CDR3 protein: CASSPREGLEPQHF. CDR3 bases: TGTGCCAGCAGCCCTCGGGAGGGGTTGGAGCCCCAGCATTTT.

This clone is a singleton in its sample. As DNA, the CDR3 is TGTGCCAGCAGTACAGGGATTTCGGATTCACCCCTCCACTTT. Protein product: CASSTGISDSPLHF. The chain is built from TRBV6-5 and TRBJ1-6; weak D call: TRBD1 (6 bases). V was cut by 5 bases and J by 8 bases, with 13 bases left in between. This CDR3 contains 14 residues. Germline CDR1 is MNHEY and CDR2 is SVGAGI.

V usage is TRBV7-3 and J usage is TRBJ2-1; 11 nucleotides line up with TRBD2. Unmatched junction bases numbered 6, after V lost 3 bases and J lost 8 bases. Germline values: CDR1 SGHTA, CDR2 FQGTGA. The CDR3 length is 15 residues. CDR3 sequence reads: CASSFLAGGPYEQFF. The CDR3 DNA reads TGTGCCAGCAGCTTCTTAGCGGGAGGGCCCTATGAGCAGTTCTTC.

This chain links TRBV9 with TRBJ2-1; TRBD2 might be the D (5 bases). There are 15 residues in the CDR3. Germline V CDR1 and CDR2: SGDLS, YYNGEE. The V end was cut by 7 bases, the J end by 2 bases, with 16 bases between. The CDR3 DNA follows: TGTGCCAGCGCGCCCCTCGGGGAGCCCTACAATGAGCAGTTCTTC. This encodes CASAPLGEPYNEQFF.

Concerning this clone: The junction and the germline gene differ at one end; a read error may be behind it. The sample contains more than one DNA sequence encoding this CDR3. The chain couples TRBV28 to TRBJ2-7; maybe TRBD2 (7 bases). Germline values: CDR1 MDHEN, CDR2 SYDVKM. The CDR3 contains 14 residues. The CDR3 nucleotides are TGTGCCCGCAGGCTGGGGGGGAGGGGGAGAGAGCAGTACTTC. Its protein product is CARRLGGRGREQYF.

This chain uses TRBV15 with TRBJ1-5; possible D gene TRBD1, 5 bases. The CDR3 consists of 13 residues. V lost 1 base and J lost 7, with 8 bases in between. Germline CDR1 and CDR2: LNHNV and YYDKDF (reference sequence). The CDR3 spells CATSRVAGQPQHF. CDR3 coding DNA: TGTGCCACCAGCAGAGTTGCAGGGCAGCCCCAGCATTTT.

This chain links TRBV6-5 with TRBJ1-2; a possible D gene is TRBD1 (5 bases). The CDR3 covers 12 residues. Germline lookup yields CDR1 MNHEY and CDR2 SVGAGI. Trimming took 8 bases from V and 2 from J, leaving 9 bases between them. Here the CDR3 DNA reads TGTGCCAGCCAGGGCGGCAACTATGGCTACACCTTC. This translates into CASQGGNYGYTF.

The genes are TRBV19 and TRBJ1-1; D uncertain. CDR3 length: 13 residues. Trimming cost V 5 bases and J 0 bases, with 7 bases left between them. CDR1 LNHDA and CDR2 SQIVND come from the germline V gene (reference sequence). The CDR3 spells CASSLGMNTEAFF. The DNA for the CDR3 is TGTGCCAGTAGTCTTGGCATGAACACTGAAGCTTTCTTT.

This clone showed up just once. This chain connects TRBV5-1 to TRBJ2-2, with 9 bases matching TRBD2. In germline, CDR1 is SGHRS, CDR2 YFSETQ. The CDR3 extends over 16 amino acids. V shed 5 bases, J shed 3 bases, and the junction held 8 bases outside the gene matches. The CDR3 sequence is CASRGIAGVDTGELFF. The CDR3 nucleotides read TGCGCCAGCAGAGGGATAGCGGGAGTGGACACCGGGGAGCTGTTTTTT. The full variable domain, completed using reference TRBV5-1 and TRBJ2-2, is KAGVTQTPRYLIKTRGQQVTLSCSPISGHRSVSWYQQTPGQGLQFLFEYFSETQRNKGNFPGRFSGRQFSNSRSEMNVSTLELGDSALYLCASRGIAGVDTGELFFGEGSRLTVL.

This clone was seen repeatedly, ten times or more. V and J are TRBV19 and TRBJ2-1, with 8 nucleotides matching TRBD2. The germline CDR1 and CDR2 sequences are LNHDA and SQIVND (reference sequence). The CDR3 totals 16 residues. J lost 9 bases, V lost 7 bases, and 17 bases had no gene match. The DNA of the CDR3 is TGTGCCAGTATAGGCATTAGCGGGATGTCTGGCGTTGAGCAGTTCTTC. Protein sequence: CASIGISGMSGVEQFF.

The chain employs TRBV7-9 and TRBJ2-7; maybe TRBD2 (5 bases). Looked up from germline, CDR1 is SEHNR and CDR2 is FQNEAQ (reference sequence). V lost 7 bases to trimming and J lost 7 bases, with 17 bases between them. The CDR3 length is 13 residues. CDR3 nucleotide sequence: TGTGCCAGCAATTATGGCGCCTCGGGGGAGCAGTACTTC. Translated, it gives CASNYGASGEQYF. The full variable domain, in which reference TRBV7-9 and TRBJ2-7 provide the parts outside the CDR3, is DTGVSQNPRHKITKRGQNVTFRCDPISEHNRLYWYRQTLGQGPEFLTYFQNEAQLEKSRLLSDRFSAERPKGSFSTLEIQRTEQGDSAMYLCASNYGASGEQYFGPGTRLTVT.

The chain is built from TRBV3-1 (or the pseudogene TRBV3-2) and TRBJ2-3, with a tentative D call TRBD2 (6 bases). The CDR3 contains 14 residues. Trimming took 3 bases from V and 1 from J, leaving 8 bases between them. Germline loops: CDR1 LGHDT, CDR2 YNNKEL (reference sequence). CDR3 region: CASSQGEGTDTQYF. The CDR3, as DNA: TGTGCCAGCAGCCAGGGGGAGGGCACAGATACGCAGTATTTT.

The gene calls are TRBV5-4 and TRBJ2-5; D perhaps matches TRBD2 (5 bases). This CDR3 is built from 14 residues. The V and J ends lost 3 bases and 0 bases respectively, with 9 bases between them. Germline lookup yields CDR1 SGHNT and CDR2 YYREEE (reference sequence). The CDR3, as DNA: TGTGCCAGCAGCTCGGGGTCGTACCAAGAGACCCAGTACTTC. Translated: CASSSGSYQETQYF. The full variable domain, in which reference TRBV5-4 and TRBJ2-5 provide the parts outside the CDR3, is ETGVTQSPTHLIKTRGQQVTLRCSSQSGHNTVSWYQQALGQGPQFIFQYYREEENGRGNFPPRFSGLQFPNYSSELNVNALELDDSALYLCASSSGSYQETQYFGPGTRLLVL.

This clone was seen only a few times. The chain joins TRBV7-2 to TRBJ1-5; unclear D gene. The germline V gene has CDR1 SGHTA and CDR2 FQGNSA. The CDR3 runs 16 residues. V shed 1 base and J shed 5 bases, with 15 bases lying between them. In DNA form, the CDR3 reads TGTGCCAGCAGCTTAGGTTCGGGAAACCTCTATCAGCCCCAGCATTTT. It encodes CASSLGSGNLYQPQHF.

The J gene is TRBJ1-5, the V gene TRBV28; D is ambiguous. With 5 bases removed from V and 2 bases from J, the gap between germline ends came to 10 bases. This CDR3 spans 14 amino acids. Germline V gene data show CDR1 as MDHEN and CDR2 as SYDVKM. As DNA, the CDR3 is TGTGCCAGCAGTCCTCAGATTGGCAATCAGCCCCAGCATTTT. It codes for CASSPQIGNQPQHF.